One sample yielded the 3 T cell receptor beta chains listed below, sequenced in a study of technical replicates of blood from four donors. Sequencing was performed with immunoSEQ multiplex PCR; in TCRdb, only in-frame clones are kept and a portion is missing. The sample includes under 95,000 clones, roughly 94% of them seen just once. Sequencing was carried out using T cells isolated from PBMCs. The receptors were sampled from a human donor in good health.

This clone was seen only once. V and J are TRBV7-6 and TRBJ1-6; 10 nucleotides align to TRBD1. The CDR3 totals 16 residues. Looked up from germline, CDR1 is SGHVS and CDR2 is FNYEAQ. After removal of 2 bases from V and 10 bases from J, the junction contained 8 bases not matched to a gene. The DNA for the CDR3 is TGTGCCAGCAGCTTATCGCGGGACAGGGGTCGCTCACCCCTCCACTTT. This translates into CASSLSRDRGRSPLHF.

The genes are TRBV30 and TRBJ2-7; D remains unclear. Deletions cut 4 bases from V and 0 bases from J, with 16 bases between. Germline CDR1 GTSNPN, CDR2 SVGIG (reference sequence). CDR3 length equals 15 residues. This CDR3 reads CAWTWLRRSSYEQYF. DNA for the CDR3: TGTGCCTGGACTTGGCTAAGGCGGAGCTCCTACGAGCAGTACTTC.

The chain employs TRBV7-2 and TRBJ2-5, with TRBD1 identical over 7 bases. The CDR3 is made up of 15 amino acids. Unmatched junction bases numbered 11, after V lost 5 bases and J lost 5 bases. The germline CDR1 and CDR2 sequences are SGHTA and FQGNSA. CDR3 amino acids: CASSPRQGWRETQYF. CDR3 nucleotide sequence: TGTGCCAGCAGCCCCCGACAGGGTTGGAGGGAGACCCAGTACTTC.